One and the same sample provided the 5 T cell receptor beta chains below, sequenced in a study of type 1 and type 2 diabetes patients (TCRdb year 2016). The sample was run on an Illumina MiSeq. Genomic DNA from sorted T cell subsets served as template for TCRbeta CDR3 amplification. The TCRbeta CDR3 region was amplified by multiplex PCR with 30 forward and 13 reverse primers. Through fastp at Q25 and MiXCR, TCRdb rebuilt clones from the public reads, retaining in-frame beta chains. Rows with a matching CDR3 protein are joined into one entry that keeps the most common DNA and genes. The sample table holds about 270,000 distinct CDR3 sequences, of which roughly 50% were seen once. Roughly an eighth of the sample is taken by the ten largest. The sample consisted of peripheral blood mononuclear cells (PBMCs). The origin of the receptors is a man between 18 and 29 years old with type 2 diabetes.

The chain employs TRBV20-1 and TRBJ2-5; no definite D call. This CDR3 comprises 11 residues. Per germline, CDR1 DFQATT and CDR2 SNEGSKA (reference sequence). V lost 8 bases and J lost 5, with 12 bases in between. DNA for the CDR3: TGCAGTCTCCACCGGGCGGAGACCCAGTACTTC. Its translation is CSLHRAETQYF.

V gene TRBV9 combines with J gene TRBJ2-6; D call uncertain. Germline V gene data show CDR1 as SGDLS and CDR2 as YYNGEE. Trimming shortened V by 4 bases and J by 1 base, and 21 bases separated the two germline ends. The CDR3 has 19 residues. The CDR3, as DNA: TGTGCCAGCAGCACCTCGACTGCAACCCCAGTTTCTGGGGCCAACGTCCTGACTTTC. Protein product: CASSTSTATPVSGANVLTF. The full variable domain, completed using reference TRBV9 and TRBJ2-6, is DSGVTQTPKHLITATGQRVTLRCSPRSGDLSVYWYQQSLDQGLQFLIQYYNGEERAKGNILERFSAQQFPDLHSELNLSSLELGDSALYFCASSTSTATPVSGANVLTFGAGSRLTVL.

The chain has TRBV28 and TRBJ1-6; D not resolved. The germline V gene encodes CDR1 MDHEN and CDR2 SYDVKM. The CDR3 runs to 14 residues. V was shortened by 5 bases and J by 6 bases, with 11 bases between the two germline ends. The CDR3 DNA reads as TGTGCCAGCAGTCGGACGGCGGGTAATTCACCCCTCCACTTT. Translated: CASSRTAGNSPLHF.

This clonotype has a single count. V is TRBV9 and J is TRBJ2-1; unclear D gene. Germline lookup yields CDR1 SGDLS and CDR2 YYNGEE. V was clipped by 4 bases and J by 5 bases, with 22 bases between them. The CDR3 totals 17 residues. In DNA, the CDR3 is TGTGCCAGCAGCACCCACCCCGACCCGATTCGGAACAATGAGCAGTTCTTC. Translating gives CASSTHPDPIRNNEQFF.

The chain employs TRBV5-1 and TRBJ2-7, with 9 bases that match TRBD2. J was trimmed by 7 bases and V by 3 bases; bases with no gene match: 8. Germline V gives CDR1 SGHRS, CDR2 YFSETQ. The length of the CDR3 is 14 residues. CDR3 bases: TGCGCCAGCAGCTCGGCGGGAGGGATTGGAGAGCAGTACTTC. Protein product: CASSSAGGIGEQYF. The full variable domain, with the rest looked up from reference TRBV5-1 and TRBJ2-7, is KAGVTQTPRYLIKTRGQQVTLSCSPISGHRSVSWYQQTPGQGLQFLFEYFSETQRNKGNFPGRFSGRQFSNSRSEMNVSTLELGDSALYLCASSSAGGIGEQYFGPGTRLTVT.